This TCR beta chain originates from a study of T cell changes during pregnancy in multiple sclerosis. Here immunoSEQ multiplex PCR was the method, and the copy in TCRdb shows in-frame clones only, minus some. Among some 20,000 clones, about 88% were seen once, and the ten largest hold approximately 19%. Trimming left V 0 bases short and J 5 bases short, with 10 bases between. The CDR3 contains 13 residues. Germline CDR1 GTSNPN, CDR2 SVGIG (reference sequence). The sample here was CD8+ T cells from peripheral blood mononuclear cells, taken after pregnancy. This clonotype was obtained from a female donor in good health, enrolled as a control in a pregnancy study. The chain carries TRBV30 and TRBJ1-1; D may be TRBD1 (5 bases). CDR3 sequence (DNA): TGTGCCTGGAGTGTTGACAGTATGACTGAAGCTTTCTTT. Translated, it gives CAWSVDSMTEAFF.